This TCR beta chain was sequenced during a study of blood T cell repertoires in COVID-19. This table comes from immunoSEQ multiplex PCR, and its TCRdb copy is limited to in-frame clones, with some not included. The sample holds roughly 150,000 clones, around 81% seen once. This clone was observed a single time. The CDR3 has 15 residues. Germline V lookup: CDR1 GTSNPN, CDR2 SVGIG (reference sequence). V lost 0 bases, J lost 0 bases, and 9 bases lay in between. The V and J genes are TRBV30 and TRBJ1-3; D is undetermined. The specimen was peripheral blood. The sequence was collected from a man in his 70s with active or convalescent COVID-19. CDR3: CAWSVRSGSGNTIYF. The CDR3 DNA follows: TGTGCCTGGAGTGTACGGTCAGGCTCTGGAAACACCATATATTTT.